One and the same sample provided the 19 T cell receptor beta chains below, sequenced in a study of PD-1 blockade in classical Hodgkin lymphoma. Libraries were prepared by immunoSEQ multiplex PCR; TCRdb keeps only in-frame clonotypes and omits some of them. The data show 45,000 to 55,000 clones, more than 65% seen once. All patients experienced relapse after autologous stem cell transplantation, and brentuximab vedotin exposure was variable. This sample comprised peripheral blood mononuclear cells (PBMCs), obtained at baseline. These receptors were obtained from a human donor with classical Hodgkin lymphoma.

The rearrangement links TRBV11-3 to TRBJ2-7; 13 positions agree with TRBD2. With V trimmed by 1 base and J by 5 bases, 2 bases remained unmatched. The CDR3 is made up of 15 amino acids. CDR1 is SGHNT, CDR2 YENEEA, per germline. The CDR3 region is CASSLGTSGSHEQYF. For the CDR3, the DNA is TGTGCCAGCAGCTTAGGGACTAGCGGGAGCCACGAGCAGTACTTC.

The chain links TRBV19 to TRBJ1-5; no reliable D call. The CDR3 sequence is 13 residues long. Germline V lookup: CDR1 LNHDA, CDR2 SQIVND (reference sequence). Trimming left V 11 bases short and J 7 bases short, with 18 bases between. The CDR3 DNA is TGTGCCGGGTCCCCTTACCCCGGGCAGCCCCAGCATTTT. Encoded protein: CAGSPYPGQPQHF.

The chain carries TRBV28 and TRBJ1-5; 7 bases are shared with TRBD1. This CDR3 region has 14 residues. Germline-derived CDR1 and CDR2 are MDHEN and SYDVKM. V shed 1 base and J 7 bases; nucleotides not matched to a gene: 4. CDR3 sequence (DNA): TGTGCCAGCAGTTTATTACAGGGGATCCAGCCCCAGCATTTT. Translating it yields CASSLLQGIQPQHF. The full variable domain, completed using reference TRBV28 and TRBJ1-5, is DVKVTQSSRYLVKRTGEKVFLECVQDMDHENMFWYRQDPGLGLRLIYFSYDVKMKEKGDIPEGYSVSREKKERFSLILESASTNQTSMYLCASSLLQGIQPQHFGDGTRLSIL.

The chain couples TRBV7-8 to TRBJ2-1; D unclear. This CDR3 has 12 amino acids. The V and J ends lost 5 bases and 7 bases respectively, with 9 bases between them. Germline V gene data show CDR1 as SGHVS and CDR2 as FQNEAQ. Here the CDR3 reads CASSHLGNEQFF. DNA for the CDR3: TGTGCCAGCAGCCACCTCGGGAATGAGCAGTTCTTC.

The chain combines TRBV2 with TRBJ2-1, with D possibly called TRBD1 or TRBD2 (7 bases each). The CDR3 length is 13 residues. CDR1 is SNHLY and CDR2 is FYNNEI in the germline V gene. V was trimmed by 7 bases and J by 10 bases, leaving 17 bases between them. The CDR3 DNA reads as TGTGCCAGCACTGGGGAGGGGGCTGGGGAGCAGTTCTTC. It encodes CASTGEGAGEQFF.

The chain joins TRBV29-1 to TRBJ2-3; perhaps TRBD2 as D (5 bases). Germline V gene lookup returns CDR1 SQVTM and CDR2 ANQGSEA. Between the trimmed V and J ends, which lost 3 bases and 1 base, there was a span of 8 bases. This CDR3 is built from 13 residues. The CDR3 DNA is TGCAGCGTTGACAGCGGAGGCACAGATACGCAGTATTTT. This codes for CSVDSGGTDTQYF.

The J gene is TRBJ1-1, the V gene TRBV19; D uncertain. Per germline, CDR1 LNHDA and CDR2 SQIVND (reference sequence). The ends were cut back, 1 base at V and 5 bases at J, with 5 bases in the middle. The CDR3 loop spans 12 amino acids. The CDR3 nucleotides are TGTGCCAGTAGTATAGCTGGGACTGAAGCTTTCTTT. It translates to CASSIAGTEAFF. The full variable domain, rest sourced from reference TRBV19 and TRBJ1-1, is DGGITQSPKYLFRKEGQNVTLSCEQNLNHDAMYWYRQDPGQGLRLIYYSQIVNDFQKGDIAEGYSVSREKKESFPLTVTSAQKNPTAFYLCASSIAGTEAFFGQGTRLTVV.

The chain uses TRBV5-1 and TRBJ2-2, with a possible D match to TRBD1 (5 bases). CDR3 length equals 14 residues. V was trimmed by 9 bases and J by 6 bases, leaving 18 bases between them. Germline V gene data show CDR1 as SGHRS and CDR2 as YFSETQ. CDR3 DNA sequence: TGCGCCACCCGTTTCGACAGCTTTTCCGGGGAGCTGTTTTTT. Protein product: CATRFDSFSGELFF.

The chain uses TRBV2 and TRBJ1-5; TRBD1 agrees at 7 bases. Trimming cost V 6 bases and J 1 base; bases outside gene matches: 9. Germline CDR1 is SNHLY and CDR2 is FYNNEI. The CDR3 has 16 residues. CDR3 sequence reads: CASRPNRGGSNQPQHF. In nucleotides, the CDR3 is TGTGCCAGCAGGCCAAACAGGGGCGGGAGCAATCAGCCCCAGCATTTT.

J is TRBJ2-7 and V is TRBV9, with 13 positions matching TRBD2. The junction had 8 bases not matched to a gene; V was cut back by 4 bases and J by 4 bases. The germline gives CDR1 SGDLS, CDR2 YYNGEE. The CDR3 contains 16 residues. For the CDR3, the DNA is TGTGCCAGCAGCACTAGGACTAGCGGGAGTGTATACGAGCAGTACTTC. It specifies CASSTRTSGSVYEQYF.

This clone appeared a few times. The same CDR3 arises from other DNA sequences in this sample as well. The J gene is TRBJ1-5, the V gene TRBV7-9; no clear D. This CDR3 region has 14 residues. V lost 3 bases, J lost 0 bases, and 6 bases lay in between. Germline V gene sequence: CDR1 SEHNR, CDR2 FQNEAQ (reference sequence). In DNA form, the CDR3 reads TGTGCCAGCAGCTTGGACTCTAGCAATCAGCCCCAGCATTTT. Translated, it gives CASSLDSSNQPQHF.

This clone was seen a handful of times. CDR3: CAIGTGNTEAFF. In DNA form, the CDR3 reads TGTGCCATCGGGACAGGGAACACTGAAGCTTTCTTT. The rearrangement links TRBV10-3 to TRBJ1-1, with 8 nucleotides matching TRBD1. The germline V gene has CDR1 ENHRY and CDR2 SYGVKD. This CDR3 has 12 amino acids. J lost 1 base, V lost 8 bases, and 0 bases had no gene match.

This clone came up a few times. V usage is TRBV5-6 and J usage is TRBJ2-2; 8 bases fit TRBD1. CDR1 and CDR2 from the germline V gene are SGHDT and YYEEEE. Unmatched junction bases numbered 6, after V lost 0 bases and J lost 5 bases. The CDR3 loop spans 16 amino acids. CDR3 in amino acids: CASSLGDRGPTGELFF. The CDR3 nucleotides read TGTGCCAGCAGCTTGGGAGACAGGGGTCCTACCGGGGAGCTGTTTTTT.

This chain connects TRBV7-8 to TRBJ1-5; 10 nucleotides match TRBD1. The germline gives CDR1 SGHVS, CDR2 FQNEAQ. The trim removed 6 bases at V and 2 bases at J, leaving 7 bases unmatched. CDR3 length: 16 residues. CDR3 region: CASRGGQGYGNQPQHF. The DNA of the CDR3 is TGTGCCAGCAGGGGGGGACAGGGGTATGGCAATCAGCCCCAGCATTTT. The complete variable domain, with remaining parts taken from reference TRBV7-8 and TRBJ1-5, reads GAGVSQSPRYKVAKRGQDVALRCDPISGHVSLFWYQQALGQGPEFLTYFQNEAQLDKSGLPSDRFFAERPEGSVSTLKIQRTQQEDSAVYLCASRGGQGYGNQPQHFGDGTRLSIL.

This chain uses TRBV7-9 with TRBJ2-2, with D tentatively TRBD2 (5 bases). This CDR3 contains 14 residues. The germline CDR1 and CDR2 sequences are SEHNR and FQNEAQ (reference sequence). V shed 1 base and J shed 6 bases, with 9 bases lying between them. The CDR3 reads CASSLVGSAGELFF. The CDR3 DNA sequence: TGTGCCAGCAGCTTAGTGGGGAGCGCCGGGGAGCTGTTTTTT.

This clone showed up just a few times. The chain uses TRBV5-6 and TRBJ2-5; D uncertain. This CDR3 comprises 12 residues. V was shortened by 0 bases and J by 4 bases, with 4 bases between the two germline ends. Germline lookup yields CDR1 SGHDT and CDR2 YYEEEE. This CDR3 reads CASSLDRETQYF. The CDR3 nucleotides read TGTGCCAGCAGCTTGGACAGAGAGACCCAGTACTTC.

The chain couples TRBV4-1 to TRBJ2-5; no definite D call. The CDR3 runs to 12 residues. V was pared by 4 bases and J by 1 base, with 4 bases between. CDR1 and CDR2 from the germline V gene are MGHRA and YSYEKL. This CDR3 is CASSPTQETQYF. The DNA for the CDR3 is TGCGCCAGCAGCCCAACCCAAGAGACCCAGTACTTC.

CDR3 nucleotide sequence: TGTGCCACCAGCAGAGATCCCACAACTAATGAAAAACTGTTTTTT. Translation gives CATSRDPTTNEKLFF. V usage is TRBV15 and J usage is TRBJ1-4; D not resolved. The CDR3 is 15 amino acids. CDR1 is LNHNV, CDR2 YYDKDF, per germline (reference sequence). The V end lost 0 bases, the J end lost 0 bases, and 5 bases lay between the germline ends.

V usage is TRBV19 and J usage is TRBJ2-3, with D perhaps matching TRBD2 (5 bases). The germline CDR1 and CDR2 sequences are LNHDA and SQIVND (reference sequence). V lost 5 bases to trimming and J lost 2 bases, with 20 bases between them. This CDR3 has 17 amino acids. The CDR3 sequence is CASSFLGGGFLTDTQYF. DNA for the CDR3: TGTGCCAGTAGTTTCTTAGGAGGCGGGTTCCTCACAGATACGCAGTATTTT.